Below are 20 T cell receptor beta chains sequenced from a single sample in a study of blood T cell repertoires in COVID-19. Some clones are missing from TCRdb's copy, which holds only in-frame ones; the method was immunoSEQ multiplex PCR. This table has around 69,000 clones, 65% to 90% appearing once. The sequencing sample was made of peripheral blood. All receptors derive from a man aged 45-60 years with acute or convalescent COVID-19.

This sequence joins TRBV5-1 and TRBJ2-3; 7 nucleotides line up with TRBD2. In germline, CDR1 is SGHRS, CDR2 YFSETQ. The V and J ends lost 5 bases and 8 bases, in that order; junction bases with no gene match: 5. This CDR3 has 12 amino acids. This chain's CDR3 is CASRESSGTQYF. The DNA for the CDR3 is TGCGCCAGCAGGGAATCTAGCGGTACGCAGTATTTT.

V and J are TRBV19 and TRBJ2-7; 8 bases line up with TRBD1. Germline V gene lookup returns CDR1 LNHDA and CDR2 SQIVND (reference sequence). CDR3 size: 14 residues. J lost 5 bases, V lost 2 bases, and 5 bases had no gene match. The CDR3: CASSIQGAQHEQYF. CDR3 sequence (DNA): TGTGCCAGTAGTATACAGGGGGCGCAACACGAGCAGTACTTC.

The V call is TRBV11-2, the J call TRBJ2-7, with 8 bases lining up with TRBD1. The J segment lost 3 bases and the V segment lost 4 bases, leaving 5 bases of the junction unmatched. The germline V gene encodes CDR1 SGHAT and CDR2 FQNNGV. This CDR3 contains 14 residues. The chain's CDR3 is CASSSPGQDYEQYF. In nucleotides, the CDR3 is TGTGCCAGCAGCTCACCGGGACAGGACTACGAGCAGTACTTC.

This clone was recorded a few times. The V call is TRBV28, the J call TRBJ1-2, with 9 bases that match TRBD1. The ends lost 5 bases at V and 7 bases at J; junction bases unmatched: 5. This CDR3 region has 13 residues. Germline V gene lookup returns CDR1 MDHEN and CDR2 SYDVKM. CDR3 sequence: CASSNTGGSGYTF. CDR3 nucleotide sequence: TGTGCCAGCAGTAACACAGGGGGCAGTGGCTACACCTTC.

J is TRBJ1-1 and V is TRBV29-1; D is perhaps TRBD1 (5 bases). The ends were cut back, 8 bases at V and 3 bases at J, with 16 bases in the middle. The CDR3 extends over 13 amino acids. Per germline, CDR1 SQVTM and CDR2 ANQGSEA. The CDR3 region has the DNA TGCAGCCTGAAGACAGACTCTGACACTGAAGCTTTCTTT. Translation gives CSLKTDSDTEAFF.

The chain joins TRBV5-1 to TRBJ2-3; D is perhaps TRBD1 (6 bases). Per germline, CDR1 SGHRS and CDR2 YFSETQ. The CDR3 covers 15 residues. Trimming left V 5 bases short and J 3 bases short, with 16 bases between. The CDR3 coding sequence is TGCGCCAGCAGTTCTCTAGGGGGTATTACAGATACGCAGTATTTT. Amino acid sequence: CASSSLGGITDTQYF.

This clone came up once. This chain links TRBV2 with TRBJ1-2; no clear D. CDR1 is SNHLY and CDR2 is FYNNEI in the germline V gene. CDR3 length: 13 residues. The V end was cut by 6 bases, the J end by 6 bases, with 14 bases between. CDR3 protein: CASSPGPVDGYTF. The DNA for the CDR3 is TGTGCCAGCAGCCCAGGCCCGGTTGATGGCTACACCTTC.

This clone came up once. The V gene is TRBV7-2, the J gene TRBJ1-2; D is uncertain. V gave up 2 bases and J gave up 1 base, with 17 bases separating them. Germline loops: CDR1 SGHTA, CDR2 FQGNSA. The CDR3 runs 17 residues. The DNA for the CDR3 is TGTGCCAGCAGCTTAAAAATTTCTGTCGGCGGTAACTATGGCTACACCTTC. Amino acids: CASSLKISVGGNYGYTF.

CDR3 coding DNA: TGCAGTGCTAGTACGGGGGTAGAGCGAGCTTTCTTT. Its protein is CSASTGVERAFF. The chain recombines TRBV20-1 with TRBJ1-1; TRBD1 is a possible D gene (5 bases). V lost 3 bases and J 10 bases, leaving 15 bases between the germline ends. The germline CDR1 and CDR2 sequences are DFQATT and SNEGSKA (reference sequence). The CDR3 runs 12 residues.

This clone has a single count. The chain is built from TRBV4-1 and TRBJ2-7, with 9 bases matching TRBD1. Per germline, CDR1 MGHRA and CDR2 YSYEKL. The CDR3 extends over 17 amino acids. V shed 4 bases, J shed 3 bases, and the junction held 13 bases outside the gene matches. The CDR3 is CASSLAVDRGRFYEQYF. In DNA form, the CDR3 reads TGCGCCAGCAGCCTTGCGGTGGACAGGGGAAGGTTCTACGAGCAGTACTTC.

The chain employs TRBV12-5 and TRBJ1-3; D is undetermined. Germline CDR1 LGHNT, CDR2 FRNRAP. This CDR3 contains 14 residues. V was pared by 6 bases and J by 0 bases, with 9 bases between. The CDR3 loop is CASGPTVSGNTIYF. CDR3 nucleotides: TGTGCTAGTGGCCCAACAGTCTCTGGAAACACCATATATTTT.

The rearrangement joins TRBV9 to TRBJ2-2; 10 nucleotides align to TRBD1. V gave up 3 bases and J gave up 7 bases; unmatched junction bases: 6. The CDR3 has 15 residues. Germline assignment: CDR1 SGDLS and CDR2 YYNGEE. CDR3 DNA: TGTGCCAGCAGCGGTAGGACAGGGGGTATCGGGGAGCTGTTTTTT. It codes for CASSGRTGGIGELFF.

The chain joins TRBV28 to TRBJ1-3; D remains ambiguous. Trimming removed 3 bases at V and 0 bases at J, with 9 bases between. CDR1 and CDR2 from the germline V gene are MDHEN and SYDVKM. The CDR3 has 15 residues. This chain's CDR3 is CASSFPSHSGNTIYF. The CDR3 nucleotides read TGTGCCAGCAGTTTCCCCAGTCACTCTGGAAACACCATATATTTT.

The chain uses TRBV5-1 and TRBJ1-1, with D possibly TRBD1 on 5 matching bases. Germline CDR1 reads SGHRS; CDR2 reads YFSETQ. V shed 0 bases and J shed 4 bases, with 10 bases lying between them. The CDR3 length is 14 residues. The CDR3 spells CASSLEGIRTEAFF. The CDR3 nucleotides are TGCGCCAGCAGCTTGGAGGGGATACGCACTGAAGCTTTCTTT.

This clone is a singleton in its sample. This rearrangement joins TRBV7-9 to TRBJ2-7; D gene uncertain. From germline, CDR1 is SEHNR and CDR2 FQNEAQ (reference sequence). Trimming removed 5 bases from V and 3 bases from J, with 23 bases in between. CDR3 length: 17 amino acids. CDR3 in amino acids: CASSPRNSHSNRYEQYF. CDR3 in DNA: TGTGCCAGCAGCCCTAGGAACTCTCACTCAAACCGCTACGAGCAGTACTTC.

This clone showed up just a few times. V and J are TRBV19 and TRBJ1-5, with D perhaps TRBD1 (5 bases). V lost 7 bases to trimming and J lost 0 bases, with 19 bases between them. This CDR3 region has 17 residues. Germline lookup yields CDR1 LNHDA and CDR2 SQIVND (reference sequence). CDR3 residues: CASTARGGGPSNQPQHF. CDR3 bases: TGTGCCAGTACCGCCCGTGGGGGGGGTCCTAGCAATCAGCCCCAGCATTTT.

This clone turned up a few times. The chain recombines TRBV19 with TRBJ1-1, with D hard to call. Per the germline V gene, CDR1 is LNHDA and CDR2 is SQIVND (reference sequence). Trimming cost V 4 bases and J 3 bases, with 9 bases left between them. The CDR3 sequence is 13 residues long. As DNA, the CDR3 is TGTGCCAGTAGTAACCCCTCGGACACTGAAGCTTTCTTT. Translating gives CASSNPSDTEAFF.

The chain joins TRBV27 to TRBJ1-4; 8 positions match TRBD1. In germline, CDR1 is MNHEY, CDR2 SMNVEV (reference sequence). J gave up 8 bases and V 8 bases, and 7 bases lay outside the gene matches. The CDR3 extends over 13 amino acids. CDR3 loop: CASSRTGWEKLFF. Written as DNA, the CDR3 is TGTGCCAGCTCAAGGACAGGGTGGGAAAAACTGTTTTTT.

This clone was seen only a few times. The chain joins TRBV9 to TRBJ2-5; tentative D call: TRBD1 (6 bases). V was clipped by 0 bases and J by 5 bases, with 11 bases between them. The CDR3 has 14 residues. Looked up from germline, CDR1 is SGDLS and CDR2 is YYNGEE. The CDR3 region has the DNA TGTGCCAGCAGCGTAGAGGGGGTTGGGGAGACCCAGTACTTC. Its translation is CASSVEGVGETQYF. Based on the CDR3 plus reference TRBV9 and TRBJ2-5, the full variable domain is DSGVTQTPKHLITATGQRVTLRCSPRSGDLSVYWYQQSLDQGLQFLIQYYNGEERAKGNILERFSAQQFPDLHSELNLSSLELGDSALYFCASSVEGVGETQYFGPGTRLLVL.

The rearrangement uses TRBV15 and TRBJ2-3, with D uncertain. This CDR3 contains 14 residues. Germline V CDR1 and CDR2: LNHNV, YYDKDF (reference sequence). Trimming left V 1 base short and J 3 bases short, with 8 bases between. CDR3: CATSRVSGTDTQYF. In DNA, the CDR3 is TGTGCCACCAGCAGAGTATCCGGGACAGATACGCAGTATTTT.